This TCR beta chain was sequenced in a study of identical twins. A universal primer site was incorporated via template switching, and the cDNA contained unique molecular identifiers. TCRdb reanalysed the 5' RACE reads using MiXCR and keeps one entry per CDR3 protein. The sample shows 700,000 or so distinct CDR3 sequences, less than 25% of them seen only once. This clonotype was seen ten or more times. The V gene's germline CDR1 is DFQATT and CDR2 SNEGSKA (reference sequence). CDR3 length: 14 amino acids. With 5 bases clipped from V and 2 bases from J, the junction kept 6 bases outside the gene matches. These same data were also listed under a study on T cells expressing NK-cell markers.

The TCR sequence derives from a woman between 18 and 29 years old in good health. The chain joins TRBV20-1 to TRBJ2-3; 8 nucleotides agree with TRBD2. Sequenced material: PBMCs. CDR3 residues: CSALISGATDTQYF. DNA of the CDR3: TGCAGTGCTCTAATTAGCGGGGCCACAGATACGCAGTATTTT.